The 8 T cell receptor beta chains given below trace back to one sample, sequenced in a study of T cell changes during pregnancy in multiple sclerosis. This table comes from immunoSEQ multiplex PCR, and its TCRdb copy is limited to in-frame clones, with some not included. The table lists around 50,000 clones, 92% of them singletons. The source was CD4+ T cells from peripheral blood mononuclear cells, collected after pregnancy. These receptors were collected from a female donor with multiple sclerosis, enrolled in a pregnancy study.

DNA of the CDR3: TGTGCCAGCAGCTTAGACGGAGAGGGCTGGAACACTGAAGCTTTCTTT. Encoded protein: CASSLDGEGWNTEAFF. V usage is TRBV7-2 and J usage is TRBJ1-1; D unclear. Germline lookup yields CDR1 SGHTA and CDR2 FQGNSA. With 1 base removed from V and 1 base from J, the gap between germline ends came to 13 bases. This CDR3 is built from 16 residues.

The chain combines TRBV5-1 with TRBJ1-3; TRBD1 matches at 7 bases. Germline CDR1 is SGHRS and CDR2 is YFSETQ. This CDR3 is 15 amino acids long. The V segment lost 4 bases and the J segment 4 bases; nucleotides outside the gene matches: 8. CDR3 DNA sequence: TGCGCCAGCAGCATAGGGACAGCCGGAGGAAACACCATATATTTT. It translates to CASSIGTAGGNTIYF. Together with reference TRBV5-1 and TRBJ1-3, the CDR3 gives the full variable domain: KAGVTQTPRYLIKTRGQQVTLSCSPISGHRSVSWYQQTPGQGLQFLFEYFSETQRNKGNFPGRFSGRQFSNSRSEMNVSTLELGDSALYLCASSIGTAGGNTIYFGEGSWLTVV.

The genes are TRBV6-5 and TRBJ2-7; D is possibly TRBD1 (6 bases). The germline V and J ends were trimmed by 7 bases and 7 bases, with 17 bases remaining between them. The CDR3 length is 13 residues. Germline V CDR1 and CDR2: MNHEY, SVGAGI. The CDR3, as DNA: TGTGCCAGCACCAACCTCGCAGGGGAGGAGCAGTACTTC. Translating it yields CASTNLAGEEQYF.

This rearrangement joins TRBV7-7 to TRBJ2-3, with 9 bases lining up with TRBD1. CDR1 and CDR2 (germline): SSHAT, FNYEAQ (reference sequence). Trimming took 3 bases from V and 2 from J; bases not matched to a gene: 3. The length of the CDR3 is 15 residues. The chain's CDR3 is CASSLGTGITDTQYF. The DNA for the CDR3 is TGTGCCAGCAGCTTGGGGACAGGGATCACAGATACGCAGTATTTT.

This clone was detected only once. This chain joins TRBV6-4 and TRBJ2-6; possible D gene TRBD1, 5 bases. The CDR3 covers 15 residues. The V and J ends lost 5 bases and 0 bases respectively, with 8 bases between them. The germline gives CDR1 MRHNA, CDR2 SNTAGT. The chain's CDR3 is CASSPTASGANVLTF. In nucleotides, the CDR3 is TGTGCCAGCAGTCCGACAGCCTCTGGGGCCAACGTCCTGACTTTC.

This chain joins TRBV29-1 and TRBJ1-2; D ambiguous. The CDR3 loop spans 12 amino acids. Germline CDR1 reads SQVTM; CDR2 reads ANQGSEA. V lost 4 bases and J lost 8, with 14 bases in between. The CDR3 loop reads CSVGTLREGYTF. The DNA for the CDR3 is TGCAGCGTTGGAACCCTGCGGGAGGGCTACACCTTC. The variable domain in full, completed from reference TRBV29-1 and TRBJ1-2, reads SAVISQKPSRDICQRGTSLTIQCQVDSQVTMMFWYRQQPGQSLTLIATANQGSEATYESGFVIDKFPISRPNLTFSTLTVSNMSPEDSSIYLCSVGTLREGYTFGSGTRLTVV.

A note on this clone: This CDR3 is also generated by other DNA sequences in the sample. The chain joins TRBV18 to TRBJ2-5; no definite D call. CDR1 and CDR2 from the germline V gene are KGHSH and LQKENI. The V end was cut by 0 bases, the J end by 2 bases, with 4 bases between. CDR3 size: 13 residues. CDR3 in amino acids: CASSPPSQETQYF. The CDR3 coding sequence is TGTGCCAGCTCACCACCGTCACAAGAGACCCAGTACTTC.

The gene calls are TRBV11-2 and TRBJ2-2; 7 bases are shared with TRBD1. Germline V gives CDR1 SGHAT, CDR2 FQNNGV. Germline trimming cut 6 bases from V and 6 bases from J; bases unmatched to any gene: 10. The CDR3 runs to 15 residues. In DNA form, the CDR3 reads TGTGCCAGCAGTGTGACAGGGTGGGTCGCCGGGGAGCTGTTTTTT. Translated: CASSVTGWVAGELFF. The whole variable domain, filled in from reference TRBV11-2 and TRBJ2-2, reads EAGVAQSPRYKIIEKRQSVAFWCNPISGHATLYWYQQILGQGPKLLIQFQNNGVVDDSQLPKDRFSAERLKGVDSTLKIQPAKLEDSAVYLCASSVTGWVAGELFFGEGSRLTVL.